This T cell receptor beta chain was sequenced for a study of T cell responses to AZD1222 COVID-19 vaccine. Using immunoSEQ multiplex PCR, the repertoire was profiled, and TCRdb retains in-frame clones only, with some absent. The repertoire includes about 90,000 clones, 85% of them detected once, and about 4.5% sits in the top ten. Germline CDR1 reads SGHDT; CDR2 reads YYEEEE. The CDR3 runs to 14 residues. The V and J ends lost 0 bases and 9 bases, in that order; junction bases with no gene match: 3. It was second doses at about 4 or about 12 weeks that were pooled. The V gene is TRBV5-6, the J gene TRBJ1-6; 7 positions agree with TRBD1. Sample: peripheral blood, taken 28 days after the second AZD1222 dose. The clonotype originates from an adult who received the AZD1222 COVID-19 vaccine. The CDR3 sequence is CASSLDRGASPLHF. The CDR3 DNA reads TGTGCCAGCAGCTTGGACAGGGGTGCTTCACCCCTCCACTTT.